The sequence of this T cell receptor beta chain was determined in a study of OX40 agonist ivuxolimab in advanced cancers. To note about this clone: Its specificity is not known.

Study results and caveats: Part of the nonresponder group also had normalized T-cell clonal expansion that was low. Researchers report that CD8+ T cells had, on average, more expanded clones than CD4+.

CDR1 and CDR2 from the germline V gene are DFQATT and SNEGSKA (reference sequence). The V and J ends lost 0 bases and 6 bases respectively, with 3 bases between them. The CDR3 has 11 amino acids. The repertoire was sequenced with immunoSEQ multiplex PCR; TCRdb's copy has only in-frame clones and lacks some. This sample has some 85,000 clones, with 90% to 95% found just once. The gene calls are TRBV20-1 and TRBJ2-1; no reliable D call. The source of this sequence is an adult with an advanced solid tumor such as melanoma, head and neck, liver or kidney cancer. The sequenced sample was CD4+ or CD8+ T cells sorted from blood, obtained in a trial of the OX40 agonist ivuxolimab. CDR3 nucleotide sequence: TGCAGTGCTAGAGATTCCAATGAGCAGTTCTTC. Amino acids: CSARDSNEQFF.